The present entry profiles one T cell receptor (beta chain) with its context. The ends lost 0 bases at V and 2 bases at J; junction bases unmatched: 6. Germline V gene lookup returns CDR1 GTSNPN and CDR2 SVGIG (reference sequence). CDR3 size: 16 residues. The data belong to a study of T cell changes during pregnancy in multiple sclerosis. Produced via immunoSEQ multiplex PCR; TCRdb's table is partial and in-frame only. The sample holds 65,000 to 95,000 clones; 90% to 95% are singletons and the top ten take 2.5% to 3%. This sample comprised peripheral blood, obtained after pregnancy. V and J are TRBV30 and TRBJ2-3; 9 bases agree with TRBD2. This sequence originates from a female donor in good health, enrolled as a control in a pregnancy study. The DNA of the CDR3 is TGTGCCTGGAGTGTAAAAATAGCGGGAGACACAGATACGCAGTATTTT. It specifies CAWSVKIAGDTDTQYF.